This T cell receptor (beta chain) appears in the sequencing data of a study of CD8+ T cells in alopecia areata. As for the study in general: Tofacitinib was taken orally by treated patients, and the dose was 5 to 10 mg twice daily. It was 6 to 18 months of tofacitinib, and then there were 6 months off drug.

Extracted RNA was reverse transcribed, and the resulting cDNA served as sequencing template. Some clones are missing from TCRdb's copy, which holds only in-frame ones; the method was immunoSEQ multiplex PCR. This repertoire shows 150,000 to 200,000 clones, about 66% found once; its top ten account for more than 9.5%. V was clipped by 3 bases and J by 3 bases, with 11 bases between them. The germline V gene has CDR1 MGHRA and CDR2 YSYEKL. CDR3 length equals 14 residues. Those with alopecia areata gave lesional scalp punch biopsies and peripheral blood. Cell sorting was applied to PBMCs, and CD4+ and CD8+ T cells were collected. This clone turned up a few times.

The sample here was CD8+ T cells sorted from blood, taken at week 0. The receptor's source is a human donor with alopecia areata. The rearrangement links TRBV4-1 to TRBJ1-1, with a possible D match to TRBD1 (5 bases). CDR3 bases: TGCGCCAGCAGCCACTCGTGGGGCTACACTGAAGCTTTCTTT. It specifies CASSHSWGYTEAFF.